This paragraph covers one T cell receptor beta chain sequence. What it recognizes is unknown. The data derive from a study of cytomegalovirus exposure and HLA in healthy donors. Study overall: A data release that came early held approximately 85 million unique TCRs from HLA-typed donors.

General study results and limits: In an earlier analysis, in around 590 donors, most V segments appeared productive either ~87% or ~30% of the time.

The PCR ran on 60 Vbeta and 13 Jbeta primers. The data were produced by immunoSEQ multiplex PCR, yet TCRdb's version contains in-frame clones alone and is incomplete. The ten most abundant clones cover approximately 1.9% of a sample with around 130,000 clones. The source is an older woman in good health and CMV-seronegative. Sequencing input: PBMCs.

CDR3 region: CASSEQGNYGYTF. CDR3 in DNA: TGTGCCAGCAGCGAACAGGGAAACTATGGCTACACCTTC. This chain joins TRBV9 and TRBJ1-2; possibly TRBD1 for D (6 bases). There are 13 residues in the CDR3. CDR1 is SGDLS, CDR2 YYNGEE, per germline. V dropped 3 bases and J dropped 2 bases, with 8 bases sitting between them. The variable domain in full, completed from reference TRBV9 and TRBJ1-2, reads DSGVTQTPKHLITATGQRVTLRCSPRSGDLSVYWYQQSLDQGLQFLIQYYNGEERAKGNILERFSAQQFPDLHSELNLSSLELGDSALYFCASSEQGNYGYTFGSGTRLTVV.